Detailed here is one TCR beta chain. Its antigen is still unknown. The sample belongs to a study of CD8+CD57+ T cells in acquired aplastic anemia. At the level of the study: The DNA of sorted CD4+ and CD8+ cells averaged approximately 3.4 ug.

Study-level points and caveats: Patients and controls shared twenty-nine CD8+ CDR3 sequences, highly expressed in patients. No significant difference in CD8+ Simpson's diversity was found between patients and controls.

Genomic DNA templated the TCR beta VDJ and CDR3 profiling. TCRdb processed the reads anew with MiXCR; each CDR3 protein has one entry. The data show approximately 190,000 distinct CDR3 sequences, 64% seen once. Deletions cut 1 base from V and 8 bases from J, with 11 bases between. This CDR3 has 14 residues. In germline, CDR1 is SGHTA, CDR2 FQGNSA. The gene calls are TRBV7-2 and TRBJ1-4, with D possibly being TRBD1 (5 bases). The sample taken for sequencing was sorted CD4+, CD8+, or CD8+CD57+ T cells (not recorded which) from PBMCs. The receptor comes from a human donor with severe aplastic anemia or a healthy control (not recorded which). CDR3 residues: CASSLVAGMEKLFF. DNA of the CDR3: TGTGCCAGCAGCTTAGTGGCAGGGATGGAAAAACTGTTTTTT.